This T cell receptor (beta chain) comes out of a study of neoadjuvant anti-PD-1 for oral cavity cancer. About the study: Before surgery, most patients got three to four biweekly 3 mg/kg nivolumab doses.

Sequencing used immunoSEQ multiplex PCR; TCRdb keeps in-frame clones, though not all of them. The data show over 30,000 clones, with about 80% seen just once and roughly 3.2% held by the top ten. V was pared by 0 bases and J by 0 bases, with 7 bases between. CDR1 is SGHRS, CDR2 YFSETQ, per germline. CDR3 length: 14 residues. Time point described: after neoadjuvant nivolumab, at surgical resection. Patients had newly diagnosed, untreated stage II-IVA oral cavity squamous cell carcinoma. This sequence was found in a person aged 40 to 85 with oral cavity squamous cell carcinoma. The chain is built from TRBV5-1 and TRBJ2-7; D is tentatively TRBD1 or TRBD2 (5 bases each). The material sequenced was PBMCs, taken after nivolumab (anti-PD-1) treatment. Here the CDR3 reads CASSLAGSSYEQYF. The CDR3 region has the DNA TGCGCCAGCAGCTTGGCAGGGAGCTCCTACGAGCAGTACTTC.